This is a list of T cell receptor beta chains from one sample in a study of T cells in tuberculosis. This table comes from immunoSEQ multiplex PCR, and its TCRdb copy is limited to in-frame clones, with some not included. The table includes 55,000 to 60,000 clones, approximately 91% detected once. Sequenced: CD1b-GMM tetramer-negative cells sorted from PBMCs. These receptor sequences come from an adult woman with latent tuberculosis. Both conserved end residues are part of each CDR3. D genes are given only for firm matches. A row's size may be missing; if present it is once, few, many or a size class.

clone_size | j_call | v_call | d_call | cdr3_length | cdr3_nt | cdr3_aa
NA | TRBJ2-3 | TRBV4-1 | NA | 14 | TGCGCCAGCAGAGTCCAGGGTGGATCAGATACGCAGTATTTT | CASRVQGGSDTQYF
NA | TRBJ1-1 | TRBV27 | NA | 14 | TGTGCCAGCAGGATAACAGGGAATAACACTGAAGCTTTCTTT | CASRITGNNTEAFF
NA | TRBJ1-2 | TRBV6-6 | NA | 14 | TGTGCCAGCAGTTACGCCTACAGACACAATGTCTCCACCTTC | CASSYAYRHNVSTF
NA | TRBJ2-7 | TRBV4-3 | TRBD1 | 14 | TGCGCCAGCAGCCCCAGACAGGGGTTCGACGAGCAGTACTTC | CASSPRQGFDEQYF
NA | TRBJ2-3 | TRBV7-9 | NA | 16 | TGTGCCAGCAGCTTAGGGTCTGCGATCACTACAGATACGCAGTATTTT | CASSLGSAITTDTQYF
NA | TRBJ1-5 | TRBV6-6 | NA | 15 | TGTGCCAGCAGTGCCATATCGGGCGGCGGGCTGCCCCAGCATTTT | CASSAISGGGLPQHF
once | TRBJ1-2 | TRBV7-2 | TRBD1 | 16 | TGTGCCAGCAGCTCGGGCCCCCCGGGACAGGACTATGGCTACACCTTC | CASSSGPPGQDYGYTF
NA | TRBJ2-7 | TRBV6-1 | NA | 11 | TGTGCCAGCACGGGGTTCTACGAACAGTACTTC | CASTGFYEQYF
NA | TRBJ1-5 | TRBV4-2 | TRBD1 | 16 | TGTGCCAGCAGCCAAGGCCCCGGGACAGGCAGCCAGCCCCAGCATTTT | CASSQGPGTGSQPQHF
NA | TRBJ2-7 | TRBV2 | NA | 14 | TGTGCCAGCAGTGAACTCGGTACCTCCTACGAGCAGTACTTC | CASSELGTSYEQYF
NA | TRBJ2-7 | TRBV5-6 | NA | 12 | TGTGCCAGCAGCGACAGGTACTACGAGCAGTACTTC | CASSDRYYEQYF
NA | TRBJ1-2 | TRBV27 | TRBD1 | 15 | TGTGCCAGCAGTTTATCACTGGGACAGGGGCATGGCTACACCTTC | CASSLSLGQGHGYTF
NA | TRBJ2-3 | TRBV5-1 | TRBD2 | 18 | TGCGCCAGCAGCTTGGTTGTGGGACTAGCGGGGGCCGGGGATACGCAGTATTTT | CASSLVVGLAGAGDTQYF
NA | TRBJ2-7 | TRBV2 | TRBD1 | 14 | TGTGCCAGCAGTGAAACAGGGGTTGCCTACGAGCAGTACTTC | CASSETGVAYEQYF
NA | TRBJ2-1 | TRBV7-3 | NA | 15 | TGTGCCAGCAGCTTAACGCGGGGATCCTACAATGAGCAGTTCTTC | CASSLTRGSYNEQFF
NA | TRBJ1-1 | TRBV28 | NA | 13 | TGTGCCAGCATAACGGGGGTAGACACTGAAGCTTTCTTT | CASITGVDTEAFF
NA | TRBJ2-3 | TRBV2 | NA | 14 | TGTGCCAGCAGTGACAGGCCCAGCACAGATACGCAGTATTTT | CASSDRPSTDTQYF
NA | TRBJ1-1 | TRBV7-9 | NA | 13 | TGTGCCAGCAGTACCCCCGGTAGCCAAGAAGCTTTCTTT | CASSTPGSQEAFF
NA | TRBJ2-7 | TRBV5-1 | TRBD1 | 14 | TGCGCCAGCAGCTGGGCGACAGGGGGGGACGAGCAGTACTTC | CASSWATGGDEQYF
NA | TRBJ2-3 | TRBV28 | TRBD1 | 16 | TGTGCCAGCAGTCCCCAGACAGGGGCCTACACAGATACGCAGTATTTT | CASSPQTGAYTDTQYF
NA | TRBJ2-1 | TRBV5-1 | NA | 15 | TGCGCCAGCAGCTTACAGGGTAGCGCCTACAATGAGCAGTTCTTC | CASSLQGSAYNEQFF
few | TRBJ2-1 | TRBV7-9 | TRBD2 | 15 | TGTGCCAGCAGCGATAGCGGGAAAGGGTACAATGAGCAGTTCTTC | CASSDSGKGYNEQFF
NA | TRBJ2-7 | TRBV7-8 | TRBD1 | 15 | TGTGCCAGCAGCCGAAGGACAGGGGGTCTGCGGGAGCAGTACTTC | CASSRRTGGLREQYF